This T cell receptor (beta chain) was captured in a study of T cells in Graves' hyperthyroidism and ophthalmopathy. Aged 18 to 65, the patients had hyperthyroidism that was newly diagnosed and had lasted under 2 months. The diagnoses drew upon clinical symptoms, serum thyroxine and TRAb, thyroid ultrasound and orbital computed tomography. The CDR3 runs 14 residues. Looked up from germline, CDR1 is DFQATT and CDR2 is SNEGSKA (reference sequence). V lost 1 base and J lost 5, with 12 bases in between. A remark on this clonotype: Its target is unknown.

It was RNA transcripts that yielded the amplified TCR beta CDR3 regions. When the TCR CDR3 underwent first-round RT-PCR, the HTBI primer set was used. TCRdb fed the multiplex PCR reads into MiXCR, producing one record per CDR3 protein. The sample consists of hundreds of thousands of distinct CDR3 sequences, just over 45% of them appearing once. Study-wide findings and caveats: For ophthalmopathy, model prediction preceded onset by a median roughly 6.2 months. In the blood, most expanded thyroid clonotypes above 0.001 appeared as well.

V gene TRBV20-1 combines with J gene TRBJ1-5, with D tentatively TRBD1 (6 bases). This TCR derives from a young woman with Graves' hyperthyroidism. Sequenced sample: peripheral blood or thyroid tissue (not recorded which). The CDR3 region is CSARGTEYYQPQHF. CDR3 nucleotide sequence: TGCAGTGCTAGAGGGACAGAATACTATCAGCCCCAGCATTTT.